The clone carrying this T cell receptor beta chain was counted at least ten times. Its target is not known. These data are taken from a study of T-cell reconstitution after alpha-beta-depleted transplantation in children. Study findings and constraints: Several hundred graft clones that had expanded were reportedly the source of alpha-beta T cells about two months after transplant.

Germline V lookup: CDR1 ENHRY, CDR2 SYGVKD. V lost 3 bases to trimming and J lost 1 base; unmatched junction nucleotides: 5. CDR3 length equals 16 residues. The library targeted TCRbeta and was prepared with unique molecular identifiers. TCRdb reanalysed the PCR reads using MiXCR and keeps one entry per CDR3 protein. This sample has some 840,000 distinct CDR3 sequences, with approximately 15% found just once. The TCR sequence derives from a male patient younger than 18 who had a stem cell transplant for acute lymphoblastic leukemia, so the T cells may come from the graft donor. The sample consisted of PBMCs, mostly from graft donor cells, taken 360 days after TCRalphabeta/CD19-depleted stem cell transplant. The chain recombines TRBV10-3 with TRBJ2-3; 9 bases are shared with TRBD1. The CDR3 DNA reads TGTGCCATCAGTGACATACAGGGGGCTGGCACAGATACGCAGTATTTT. This gives the protein CAISDIQGAGTDTQYF.